The TCR beta chain described here comes from a study of blood T cell repertoires in COVID-19. Overall study: In each case, the material was cDNA or gDNA derived from T cells, B-cell-depleted T cells, or PBMCs.

V was clipped by 6 bases and J by 4 bases, with 15 bases between them. The CDR3 is made up of 14 amino acids. Germline CDR1 reads LGHDT; CDR2 reads YNNKEL (reference sequence). This clone occurred once. Profiled with immunoSEQ multiplex PCR; TCRdb holds only in-frame clones, not every one. The sample includes 87,000 or so clones, roughly 84% seen only once; the top ten take about a fifth. Sequenced material: peripheral blood. The sequence was obtained from a woman aged 80 or over in a cohort sampled during active or convalescent COVID-19. The genes are TRBV3-1 (or the pseudogene TRBV3-2) and TRBJ1-1; D is possibly TRBD1 (5 bases). The CDR3 here is CASRPRGLVTEAFF. CDR3 in DNA: TGTGCCAGCAGGCCCCGGGGACTGGTCACTGAAGCTTTCTTT.